This T cell receptor beta chain was obtained from a study of blood T cell repertoires in COVID-19. Study-level information: Sources were T cells, B-cell-depleted T cells, or PBMCs; the material itself was cDNA or gDNA.

Germline CDR1 and CDR2: LNHDA and SQIVND (reference sequence). The CDR3 extends over 13 amino acids. V was clipped by 1 base and J by 3 bases, with 7 bases between them. In the authors' methods: Cell counts per sample came from amplifying reference gene primers. Using immunoSEQ multiplex PCR, the repertoire was profiled, and TCRdb retains in-frame clones only, with some absent. V and J calls and clone size are given by that table; D and trimming were obtained from the DNA. Of about 75,000 clones in the sample, 79% were seen once. Remarks on this clone: The same CDR3 is also encoded by other DNA sequences in this sample.

The receptor was derived from a woman aged 80 or older with active or convalescent COVID-19. The source material was peripheral blood. The V gene is TRBV19, the J gene TRBJ2-7, with D tentatively TRBD1 (5 bases). In DNA, the CDR3 is TGTGCCAGTAGTATAGTAGACAGCTACGAGCAGTACTTC. It codes for CASSIVDSYEQYF.